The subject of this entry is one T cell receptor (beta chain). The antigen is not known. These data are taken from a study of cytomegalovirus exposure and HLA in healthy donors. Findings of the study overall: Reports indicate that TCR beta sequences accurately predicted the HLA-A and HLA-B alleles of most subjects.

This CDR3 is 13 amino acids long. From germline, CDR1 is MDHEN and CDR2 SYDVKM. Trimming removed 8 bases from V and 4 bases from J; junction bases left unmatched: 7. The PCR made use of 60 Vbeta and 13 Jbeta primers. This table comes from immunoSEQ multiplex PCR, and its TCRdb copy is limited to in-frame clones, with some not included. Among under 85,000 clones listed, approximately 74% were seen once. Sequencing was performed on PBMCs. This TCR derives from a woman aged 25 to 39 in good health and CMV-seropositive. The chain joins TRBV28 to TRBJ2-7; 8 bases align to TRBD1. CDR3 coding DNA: TGTGCCAGCGCCGGGACAGGTCCTTACGAGCAGTACTTC. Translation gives CASAGTGPYEQYF.